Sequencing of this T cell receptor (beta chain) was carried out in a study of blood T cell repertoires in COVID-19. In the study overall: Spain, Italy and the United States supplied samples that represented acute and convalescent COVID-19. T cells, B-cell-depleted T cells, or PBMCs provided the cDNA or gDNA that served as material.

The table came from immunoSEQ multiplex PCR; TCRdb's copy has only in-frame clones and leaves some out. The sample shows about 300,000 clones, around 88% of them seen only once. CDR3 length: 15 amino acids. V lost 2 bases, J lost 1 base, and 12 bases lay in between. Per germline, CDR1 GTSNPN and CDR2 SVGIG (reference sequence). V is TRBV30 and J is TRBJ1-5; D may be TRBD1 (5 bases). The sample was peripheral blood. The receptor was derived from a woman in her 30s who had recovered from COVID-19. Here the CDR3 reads CAWSLGAVSNQPQHF. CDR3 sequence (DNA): TGTGCCTGGAGTCTAGGGGCAGTAAGCAATCAGCCCCAGCATTTT.